The rows below give T cell receptor beta chains drawn from one sample of a study of read filtering for tumor transcriptome and immune sequencing. TCRdb analysed the reads with MiXCR anew, one entry per CDR3 protein. The data show around 130,000 distinct CDR3 sequences, with around 14% seen just once and just under 8.5% held by the top ten. Sample: a population of CD138-negative cells sorted from bone marrow. These receptor sequences come from a donor aged 40 or over with multiple myeloma. The CDR3 runs from the conserved cysteine through the conserved F or W. The D gene is left open where the match is weak. The size field is filled for only some rows; it gives once, few, many or a size class.

cdr3_aa: CASSLRDGTGSKLFF
cdr3_nt: TGTGCCAGCAGTCTTAGGGACGGAACTGGATCAAAACTGTTTTTT
d_call: .
j_call: TRBJ1-4
clone_size: many
v_call: TRBV7-2

cdr3_aa: CASSLTGPGDTQYF
cdr3_nt: TGTGCCAGCAGCTTAACGGGTCCCGGGGATACGCAGTATTTT
d_call: .
j_call: TRBJ2-3
clone_size: many
v_call: TRBV7-2

cdr3_aa: CASSQEKGANYGYTF
cdr3_nt: TGCGCCAGCAGCCAAGAAAAAGGAGCTAACTATGGCTACACCTTC
d_call: .
j_call: TRBJ1-2
clone_size: many
v_call: TRBV4-1

cdr3_aa: CASSLSQLARNEQFF
cdr3_nt: TGTGCCAGCAGTTTATCGCAACTAGCTCGCAATGAGCAGTTCTTC
d_call: .
j_call: TRBJ2-1
clone_size: many
v_call: TRBV27

cdr3_aa: CSAYDRGLSEAFF
cdr3_nt: TGCAGTGCTTACGACAGGGGGCTGTCTGAAGCTTTCTTT
d_call: TRBD1
j_call: TRBJ1-1
clone_size: .
v_call: TRBV20-1

cdr3_aa: CASSELRYEQYF
cdr3_nt: TGTGCCAGCAGTGAATTGCGCTACGAGCAGTACTTC
d_call: .
j_call: TRBJ2-7
clone_size: many
v_call: TRBV6-1

cdr3_aa: CASSLGTSGRAYNEQFF
cdr3_nt: TGCGCCAGCAGCCTAGGGACTAGCGGGAGGGCCTATAATGAGCAGTTCTTC
d_call: TRBD2
j_call: TRBJ2-1
clone_size: many
v_call: TRBV5-1

cdr3_aa: CATSDPGVYQPQHF
cdr3_nt: TGTGCCACCAGTGATCCAGGGGTCTATCAGCCCCAGCATTTT
d_call: .
j_call: TRBJ1-5
clone_size: many
v_call: TRBV24-1

cdr3_aa: CASSYSASGRLSSYNEQFF
cdr3_nt: TGTGCCAGCAGTTACTCCGCTAGCGGGAGGTTGAGCTCCTACAATGAGCAGTTCTTC
d_call: TRBD2
j_call: TRBJ2-1
clone_size: many
v_call: TRBV6-2/TRBV6-3

cdr3_aa: CASSVGSGGTQYF
cdr3_nt: TGTGCCAGCAGCGTAGGTTCGGGAGGGACCCAGTACTTC
d_call: TRBD2
j_call: TRBJ2-5
clone_size: .
v_call: TRBV9

cdr3_aa: CSAGLVGKPYEQYF
cdr3_nt: TGCAGTGCGGGACTAGTGGGTAAACCCTACGAGCAGTACTTC
d_call: TRBD2
j_call: TRBJ2-7
clone_size: many
v_call: TRBV20-1

cdr3_aa: CASSQTGVTEAFF
cdr3_nt: TGCGCCAGCAGCCAAACAGGGGTAACTGAAGCTTTCTTT
d_call: TRBD1
j_call: TRBJ1-1
clone_size: many
v_call: TRBV4-1

cdr3_aa: CASSGGQGSGANVLTF
cdr3_nt: TGTGCCAGCAGCGGGGGCCAAGGCTCTGGGGCCAACGTCCTGACTTTC
d_call: .
j_call: TRBJ2-6
clone_size: .
v_call: TRBV9

cdr3_aa: CASSQAGGNEQFF
cdr3_nt: TGTGCCAGCAGTCAAGCGGGAGGCAATGAGCAGTTCTTC
d_call: TRBD2
j_call: TRBJ2-1
clone_size: many
v_call: TRBV27

cdr3_aa: CSGRLLGSEKLFF
cdr3_nt: TGCAGCGGCAGGCTCCTGGGGTCAGAAAAACTGTTTTTT
d_call: .
j_call: TRBJ1-4
clone_size: many
v_call: TRBV29-1

cdr3_aa: CASSFDSTSNTIYF
cdr3_nt: TGTGCCAGCAGTTTCGACAGCACCTCGAACACCATATATTTT
d_call: .
j_call: TRBJ1-3
clone_size: few
v_call: TRBV6-6

cdr3_aa: CASSSPGGVEQYF
cdr3_nt: TGTGCCAGCAGCTCTCCCGGGGGCGTGGAGCAGTACTTC
d_call: .
j_call: TRBJ2-7
clone_size: few
v_call: TRBV7-9

cdr3_aa: CASSLYSTGELFF
cdr3_nt: TGTGCCAGCAGTTTATACTCAACCGGGGAGCTGTTTTTT
d_call: .
j_call: TRBJ2-2
clone_size: many
v_call: TRBV27

cdr3_aa: CASSSGRDNEKLFF
cdr3_nt: TGTGCCAGCAGCTCCGGGAGAGATAATGAAAAACTGTTTTTT
d_call: .
j_call: TRBJ1-4
clone_size: many
v_call: TRBV12-3/TRBV12-4

cdr3_aa: CAWMGSRGEQFF
cdr3_nt: TGTGCCTGGATGGGTTCCAGAGGTGAGCAGTTCTTC
d_call: .
j_call: TRBJ2-1
clone_size: many
v_call: TRBV30

cdr3_aa: CASSPRDGFSGNTIYF
cdr3_nt: TGTGCCAGCTCACCCCGGGACGGCTTCTCTGGAAACACCATATATTTT
d_call: .
j_call: TRBJ1-3
clone_size: .
v_call: TRBV18

cdr3_aa: CSPLVGGGEGYNEQFF
cdr3_nt: TGCAGCCCCTTAGTAGGGGGCGGGGAAGGGTACAATGAGCAGTTCTTC
d_call: .
j_call: TRBJ2-1
clone_size: many
v_call: TRBV29-1

cdr3_aa: CASRSEGAGNYEQYF
cdr3_nt: TGTGCCAGCAGATCAGAGGGGGCGGGGAACTACGAGCAGTACTTC
d_call: .
j_call: TRBJ2-7
clone_size: many
v_call: TRBV6-5

cdr3_aa: CAWGVSGSNEQFF
cdr3_nt: TGTGCCTGGGGGGTTAGCGGGTCTAATGAGCAGTTCTTC
d_call: TRBD2
j_call: TRBJ2-1
clone_size: few
v_call: TRBV30

cdr3_aa: CATSRDRGTNEKLFF
cdr3_nt: TGTGCCACCAGCAGGGACAGGGGAACTAATGAAAAACTGTTTTTT
d_call: TRBD1
j_call: TRBJ1-4
clone_size: many
v_call: TRBV15

cdr3_aa: CASSPNWGQGDGYTF
cdr3_nt: TGTGCCAGCAGCCCCAATTGGGGACAGGGCGATGGCTACACCTTC
d_call: TRBD1
j_call: TRBJ1-2
clone_size: many
v_call: TRBV3-1

cdr3_aa: CASSLETSGRESSYEQYF
cdr3_nt: TGTGCCAGCAGCTTAGAGACTAGCGGGAGGGAGAGCTCCTACGAGCAGTACTTC
d_call: TRBD2
j_call: TRBJ2-7
clone_size: .
v_call: TRBV7-8

cdr3_aa: CASSLTSGGSYNEQFF
cdr3_nt: TGTGCCAGCTCACTCACGAGCGGGGGGTCCTACAATGAGCAGTTCTTC
d_call: TRBD2
j_call: TRBJ2-1
clone_size: .
v_call: TRBV18

cdr3_aa: CASSFGTGPSGANVLTF
cdr3_nt: TGTGCCAGCAGCTTCGGGACCGGGCCCTCTGGGGCCAACGTCCTGACTTTC
d_call: .
j_call: TRBJ2-6
clone_size: many
v_call: TRBV7-6

cdr3_aa: CASSYGRLAGGQRTDTQYF
cdr3_nt: TGTGCCAGCAGTTACGGAAGACTAGCGGGAGGGCAGCGCACAGATACGCAGTATTTT
d_call: TRBD2
j_call: TRBJ2-3
clone_size: many
v_call: TRBV6-2/TRBV6-3

cdr3_aa: CASSSTGDSLSYEQYF
cdr3_nt: TGTGCCAGCAGCTCGACCGGGGACAGCCTTTCCTACGAGCAGTACTTC
d_call: TRBD1
j_call: TRBJ2-7
clone_size: many
v_call: TRBV13

cdr3_aa: CASSFRRTSGMGYEQFF
cdr3_nt: TGTGCCAGCAGCTTTAGACGGACTAGCGGGATGGGTTATGAGCAGTTCTTC
d_call: TRBD2
j_call: TRBJ2-1
clone_size: few
v_call: TRBV7-2

cdr3_aa: CASTLDGTGPAVNEKLFF
cdr3_nt: TGTGCCAGCACCCTAGACGGGACAGGGCCTGCAGTTAATGAAAAACTGTTTTTT
d_call: TRBD1
j_call: TRBJ1-4
clone_size: many
v_call: TRBV7-8

cdr3_aa: CASSIVGRGDEKLFF
cdr3_nt: TGTGCCAGTAGTATAGTAGGCAGGGGAGACGAAAAACTGTTTTTT
d_call: .
j_call: TRBJ1-4
clone_size: many
v_call: TRBV19

cdr3_aa: CSVAAGLEIREQFF
cdr3_nt: TGCAGCGTTGCCGCGGGACTAGAGATTCGGGAGCAGTTCTTC
d_call: TRBD2
j_call: TRBJ2-1
clone_size: many
v_call: TRBV29-1

cdr3_aa: CAWSSEGRRETQYF
cdr3_nt: TGTGCCTGGAGTTCGGAGGGGCGCAGGGAGACCCAGTACTTC
d_call: .
j_call: TRBJ2-5
clone_size: .
v_call: TRBV30

cdr3_aa: CASSSGTSGTYNEQFF
cdr3_nt: TGTGCCAGCAGCTCCGGGACTAGCGGGACTTACAATGAGCAGTTCTTC
d_call: TRBD2
j_call: TRBJ2-1
clone_size: many
v_call: TRBV7-3

cdr3_aa: CASSQSDRDRGLDNYGYTF
cdr3_nt: TGCGCCAGCAGTCAATCCGACCGGGACAGGGGTTTAGATAACTATGGCTACACCTTC
d_call: TRBD1
j_call: TRBJ1-2
clone_size: many
v_call: TRBV23-1

cdr3_aa: CASSQSGVAGGNEQFF
cdr3_nt: TGTGCCAGCAGTCAGAGCGGGGTAGCGGGAGGCAATGAGCAGTTCTTC
d_call: TRBD2
j_call: TRBJ2-1
clone_size: many
v_call: TRBV9

cdr3_aa: CASSLFPSGTYNEQFF
cdr3_nt: TGCGCCAGCAGCTTGTTCCCTAGCGGGACCTACAATGAGCAGTTCTTC
d_call: TRBD2
j_call: TRBJ2-1
clone_size: many
v_call: TRBV5-1

cdr3_aa: CATFVPDSPNEKLFF
cdr3_nt: TGTGCCACCTTCGTCCCCGACAGCCCTAATGAAAAACTGTTTTTT
d_call: .
j_call: TRBJ1-4
clone_size: many
v_call: TRBV2